This T cell receptor beta chain is from a study of cytomegalovirus exposure and HLA in healthy donors. The study, taken as a whole, reports: After further analysis at a later stage, 16,951 TCR beta sequences were associated with HLA alleles at 0.05 false discovery rate. Follow-up analysis found HLA locus-dependent TCR association rates, highest for DRB1 and lowest for HLA-C.

V was shortened by 4 bases and J by 7 bases, with 12 bases between the two germline ends. The CDR3 totals 13 residues. CDR1 is SGDLS and CDR2 is YYNGEE in the germline V gene. The PCR was carried out with 60 Vbeta primers and 13 Jbeta primers. The data were produced by immunoSEQ multiplex PCR, yet TCRdb's version contains in-frame clones alone and is incomplete. The table lists around 200,000 clones, around four fifths of them singletons. Regarding this clone: Its antigen is not identified.

The chain employs TRBV9 and TRBJ1-3, with D possibly TRBD1 on 6 matching bases. The clonotype comes from a woman aged 50 to 60 in good health and CMV-seropositive. The sequenced material came from PBMCs. CDR3 DNA: TGTGCCAGCAGCCCGAACCAGGGGAACACCATATATTTT. Translation: CASSPNQGNTIYF.